A selection of T cell receptor beta chains follows, all from one sample in a study of T-cell reconstitution after alpha-beta-depleted transplantation in children. TCRdb ran MiXCR on the PCR reads and lists one entry per CDR3 protein. This table holds approximately 220,000 distinct CDR3 sequences, around a sixth found once. The starting material was PBMCs, mostly from graft donor cells, obtained 360 days after TCRalphabeta/CD19-depleted stem cell transplant. The receptors stem from a male patient under 10 years old who had a stem cell transplant for acute lymphoblastic leukemia, so the T cells may come from the graft donor. Both conserved end residues are part of each CDR3. D genes are given only for firm matches. The listing skips clone size in some rows; elsewhere it reads once, few, many or a size class.

CDR3aa | CDR3nt | j_gene | d_gene | v_gene | abundance
CASSLDGGAAGNTIYF | TGCGCCAGCAGCTTGGATGGTGGGGCTGCTGGAAACACCATATATTTT | TRBJ1-3 | NA | TRBV5-1 | NA
CASTKDGGTYGYTF | TGTGCCAGCACCAAGGACGGGGGGACCTATGGCTACACCTTC | TRBJ1-2 | NA | TRBV9 | NA
CASSPPPSSGTDTQYF | TGTGCCAGCAGTCCCCCCCCTTCCTCCGGCACAGATACGCAGTATTTT | TRBJ2-3 | NA | TRBV12-3/TRBV12-4 | NA
CASSLVGLNTEAFF | TGTGCCAGCAGCTTAGTAGGGCTGAACACTGAAGCTTTCTTT | TRBJ1-1 | NA | TRBV11-2 | many
CSVVATSGSTDTQYF | TGCAGCGTTGTAGCGACTAGCGGGAGCACAGATACGCAGTATTTT | TRBJ2-3 | TRBD2 | TRBV29-1 | NA
CASRSAPGQDYGYTF | TGTGCCAGCAGGAGTGCGCCGGGCCAAGACTATGGCTACACCTTC | TRBJ1-2 | NA | TRBV6-1 | few
CASRDREREKLFF | TGTGCCAGCAGGGACAGGGAGCGGGAAAAACTGTTTTTT | TRBJ1-4 | TRBD1 | TRBV12-3/TRBV12-4 | NA
CAPQADEAFF | TGTGCCCCGCAGGCGGATGAAGCTTTCTTT | TRBJ1-1 | NA | TRBV6-5 | few
CASSLGRGTLQETQYF | TGTGCCAGCAGCTTAGGGAGGGGGACCCTCCAAGAGACCCAGTACTTC | TRBJ2-5 | NA | TRBV5-8 | few
CAIRGRPNTEAFF | TGTGCCATCAGGGGACGGCCGAACACTGAAGCTTTCTTT | TRBJ1-1 | NA | TRBV10-3 | NA
CASSGLVVNEQFF | TGTGCCAGCTCGGGACTAGTGGTCAATGAGCAGTTCTTC | TRBJ2-1 | TRBD2 | TRBV27 | NA
CASNNGGRYNEQFF | TGTGCCAGCAATAACGGGGGACGTTACAATGAGCAGTTCTTC | TRBJ2-1 | NA | TRBV9 | many
CSVAGTQNTEAFF | TGCAGCGTGGCGGGCACCCAGAACACTGAAGCTTTCTTT | TRBJ1-1 | NA | TRBV29-1 | many
CATSRDYGYEQYF | TGTGCCACCAGCAGAGACTACGGCTACGAGCAGTACTTC | TRBJ2-7 | NA | TRBV15 | few
CASSPRRGGVTDTQYF | TGTGCCAGCAGCCCTAGAAGAGGGGGTGTGACAGATACGCAGTATTTT | TRBJ2-3 | NA | TRBV7-9 | NA
CASSLVASGGTTGELFF | TGTGCCAGCAGCTTAGTAGCTAGCGGGGGAACCACCGGGGAGCTGTTTTTT | TRBJ2-2 | TRBD2 | TRBV11-2 | NA
CASSWSGGAYNEQFF | TGTGCCAGCAGCTGGAGCGGGGGGGCCTACAATGAGCAGTTCTTC | TRBJ2-1 | TRBD2 | TRBV5-4 | few
CASSPRSSGTYEQYF | TGTGCCAGCAGCCCCCGGAGTAGCGGGACCTACGAGCAGTACTTC | TRBJ2-7 | TRBD2 | TRBV7-8 | few
CASSDRTGENKNIQYF | TGTGCCAGCAGCGACCGGACAGGGGAAAACAAAAACATTCAGTACTTC | TRBJ2-4 | TRBD1 | TRBV7-9 | NA
CSVEVGETQYF | TGCAGCGTTGAGGTCGGCGAGACCCAGTACTTC | TRBJ2-5 | NA | TRBV29-1 | many
CASSQQGLAKYSPLHF | TGCGCCAGCAGCCAACAGGGGTTGGCCAAATATTCACCCCTCCACTTT | TRBJ1-6 | TRBD1 | TRBV5-1 | NA
CASSLRDRGHEQYF | TGTGCCAGTAGTCTCCGGGACAGGGGACACGAGCAGTACTTC | TRBJ2-7 | TRBD1 | TRBV19 | NA
CASSPTAKNIQYF | TGCGCCAGCAGCCCTACAGCCAAAAACATTCAGTACTTC | TRBJ2-4 | NA | TRBV5-1 | few
CASSFQGFEKLFF | TGTGCCAGCAGTTTTCAGGGGTTCGAAAAACTGTTTTTT | TRBJ1-4 | NA | TRBV27 | NA
CASRDRARGTGELFF | TGTGCCAGCAGGGACCGGGCCCGAGGAACCGGGGAGCTGTTTTTT | TRBJ2-2 | NA | TRBV28 | few
CASSQRTSLVREQYF | TGTGCCAGCAGCCAGCGGACTAGTCTTGTTCGGGAGCAGTACTTC | TRBJ2-7 | TRBD2 | TRBV13 | few
CASTTQPFGNEQYF | TGTGCCAGCACGACACAACCCTTTGGTAACGAGCAGTACTTC | TRBJ2-7 | NA | TRBV12-3/TRBV12-4 | few
CAIGIAGAIYNEQFF | TGTGCCATCGGAATAGCGGGGGCCATCTACAATGAGCAGTTCTTC | TRBJ2-1 | TRBD2 | TRBV10-3 | NA
CASSQGQGGQPQHF | TGCGCCAGCAGCCAAGGACAGGGCGGGCAGCCCCAGCATTTT | TRBJ1-5 | TRBD1 | TRBV4-3 | NA
CASSLRVGAGPPYQETQYF | TGTGCCAGCAGTCTTAGAGTGGGAGCGGGCCCTCCGTACCAAGAGACCCAGTACTTC | TRBJ2-5 | NA | TRBV11-1 | few
CASSLGTSLLDEQFF | TGTGCCAGCAGCTTAGGGACTAGTTTACTGGATGAGCAGTTCTTC | TRBJ2-1 | TRBD2 | TRBV7-6 | NA
CASSIDRGLNSNQPQHF | TGTGCCAGTAGTATAGACAGGGGCCTTAATAGCAATCAGCCCCAGCATTTT | TRBJ1-5 | NA | TRBV19 | NA
CSVFSQVGNQPQHF | TGCAGTGTCTTCAGTCAGGTGGGAAATCAGCCCCAGCATTTT | TRBJ1-5 | NA | TRBV20-1 | few
CASSEPPGTSGDGAENEQFF | TGTGCCAGCAGTGAACCTCCCGGGACTAGCGGGGATGGGGCCGAGAATGAGCAGTTCTTC | TRBJ2-1 | TRBD2 | TRBV25-1 | NA
CASSSDRGLNTEAFF | TGTGCCAGCAGTTCGGACAGGGGATTGAACACTGAAGCTTTCTTT | TRBJ1-1 | TRBD1 | TRBV27 | many
CASSEGTPIHEQFF | TGTGCCAGCAGTGAAGGCACCCCGATACATGAGCAGTTCTTC | TRBJ2-1 | NA | TRBV25-1 | few
CASSAGLYEQYF | TGCGCCAGCAGCGCGGGCCTCTACGAGCAGTACTTC | TRBJ2-7 | NA | TRBV5-1 | few
CSVAGTSERSGQFF | TGCAGCGTAGCTGGGACCTCCGAGCGGTCTGGGCAGTTCTTC | TRBJ2-1 | NA | TRBV29-1 | NA
CASSYGDANNNEQFF | TGTGCCAGCAGTTACGGGGATGCTAATAACAATGAGCAGTTCTTC | TRBJ2-1 | NA | TRBV6-5 | NA
CASSQRDSQETQYF | TGTGCCAGCAGCCAGCGGGACAGTCAAGAGACCCAGTACTTC | TRBJ2-5 | NA | TRBV14 | few
CSVEFSETQYF | TGCAGCGTTGAGTTTTCTGAGACCCAGTACTTC | TRBJ2-5 | NA | TRBV29-1 | many
CSATPGQGAGNQETQYF | TGCAGTGCTACTCCGGGACAGGGGGCGGGGAACCAAGAGACCCAGTACTTC | TRBJ2-5 | TRBD1 | TRBV20-1 | NA
CASSLGPGGLGDTQYF | TGTGCCAGCAGCTTAGGCCCAGGGGGCCTGGGAGATACGCAGTATTTT | TRBJ2-3 | TRBD1 | TRBV7-2 | NA
CASSANRGNTGELFF | TGTGCCAGCAGTGCTAACAGGGGAAACACCGGGGAGCTGTTTTTT | TRBJ2-2 | TRBD1 | TRBV6-1 | NA
CASTYLGGEQYF | TGTGCCAGCACCTACCTGGGAGGCGAGCAGTACTTC | TRBJ2-7 | NA | TRBV7-2 | few